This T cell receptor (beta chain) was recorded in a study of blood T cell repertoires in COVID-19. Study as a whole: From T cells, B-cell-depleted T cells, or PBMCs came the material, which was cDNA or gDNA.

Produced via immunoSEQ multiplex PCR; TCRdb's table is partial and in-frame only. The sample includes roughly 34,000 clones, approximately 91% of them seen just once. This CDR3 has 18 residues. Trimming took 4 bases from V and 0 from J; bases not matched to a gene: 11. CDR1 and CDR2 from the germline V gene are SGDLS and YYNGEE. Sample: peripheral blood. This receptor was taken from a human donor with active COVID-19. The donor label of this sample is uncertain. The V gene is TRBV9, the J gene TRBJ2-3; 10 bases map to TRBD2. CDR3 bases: TGTGCCAGCAGCTCGGGACTAGCGTCCACGGGTAGCACAGATACGCAGTATTTT. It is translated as CASSSGLASTGSTDTQYF.